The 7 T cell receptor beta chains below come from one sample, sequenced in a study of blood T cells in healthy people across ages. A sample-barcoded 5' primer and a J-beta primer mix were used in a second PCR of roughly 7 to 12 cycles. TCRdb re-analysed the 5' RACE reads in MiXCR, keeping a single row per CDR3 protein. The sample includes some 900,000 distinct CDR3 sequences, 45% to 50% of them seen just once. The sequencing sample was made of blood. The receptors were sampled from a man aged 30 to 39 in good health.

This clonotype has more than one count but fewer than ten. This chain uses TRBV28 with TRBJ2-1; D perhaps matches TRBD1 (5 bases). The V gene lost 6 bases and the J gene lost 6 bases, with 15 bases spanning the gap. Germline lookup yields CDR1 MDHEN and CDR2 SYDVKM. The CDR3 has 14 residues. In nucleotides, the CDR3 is TGTGCCAGCAGAATTATGGACAAACTCAATGAGCAGTTCTTC. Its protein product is CASRIMDKLNEQFF. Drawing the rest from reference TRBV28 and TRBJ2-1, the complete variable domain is DVKVTQSSRYLVKRTGEKVFLECVQDMDHENMFWYRQDPGLGLRLIYFSYDVKMKEKGDIPEGYSVSREKKERFSLILESASTNQTSMYLCASRIMDKLNEQFFGPGTRLTVL.

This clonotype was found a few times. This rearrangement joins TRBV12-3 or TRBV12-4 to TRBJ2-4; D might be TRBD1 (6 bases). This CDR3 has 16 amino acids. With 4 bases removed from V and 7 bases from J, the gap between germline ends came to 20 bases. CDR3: CASSSRIRDTGNIQYF. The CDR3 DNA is TGTGCCAGCAGTTCCCGGATCCGGGACACTGGTAACATTCAGTACTTC.

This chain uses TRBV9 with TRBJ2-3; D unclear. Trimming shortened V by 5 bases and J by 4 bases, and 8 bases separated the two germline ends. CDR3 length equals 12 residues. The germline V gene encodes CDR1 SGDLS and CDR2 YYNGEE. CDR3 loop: CASRPTSDTQYF. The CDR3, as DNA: TGTGCCAGCAGACCAACCTCAGATACGCAGTATTTT.

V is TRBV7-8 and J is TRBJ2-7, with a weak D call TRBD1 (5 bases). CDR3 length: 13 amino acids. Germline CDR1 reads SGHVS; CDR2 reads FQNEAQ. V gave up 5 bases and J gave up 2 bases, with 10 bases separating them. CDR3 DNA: TGTGCCAGCAGCCTACAGGCCACCTACGAGCAGTACTTC. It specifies CASSLQATYEQYF.

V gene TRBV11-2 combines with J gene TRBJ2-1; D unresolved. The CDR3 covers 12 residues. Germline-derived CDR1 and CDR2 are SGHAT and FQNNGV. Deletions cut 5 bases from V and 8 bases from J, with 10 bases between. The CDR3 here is CASSPHWDEQFF. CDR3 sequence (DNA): TGTGCCAGCAGCCCACACTGGGATGAGCAGTTCTTC.

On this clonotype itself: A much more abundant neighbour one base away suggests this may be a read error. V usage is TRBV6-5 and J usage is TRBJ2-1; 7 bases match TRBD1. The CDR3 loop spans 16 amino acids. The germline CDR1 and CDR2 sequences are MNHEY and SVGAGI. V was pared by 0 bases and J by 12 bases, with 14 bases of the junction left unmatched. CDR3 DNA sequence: TGTGCCAGCAGTTACTCAAAAACCACAGGGGCCTATGGGCAGTTCTTC. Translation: CASSYSKTTGAYGQFF.

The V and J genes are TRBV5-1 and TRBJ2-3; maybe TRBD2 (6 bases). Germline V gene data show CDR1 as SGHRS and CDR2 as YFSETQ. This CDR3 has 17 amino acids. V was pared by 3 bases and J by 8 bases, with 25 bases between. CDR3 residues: CASSSRNPGDHRRTQYF. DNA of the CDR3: TGCGCCAGCAGCTCGAGAAACCCGGGAGACCACCGTCGTACGCAGTATTTT.